The 2 T cell receptor beta chains in this list originate from one sample, sequenced in a study of cytomegalovirus exposure and HLA in healthy donors. PCR employed 60 Vbeta and 13 Jbeta primers. Libraries were prepared by immunoSEQ multiplex PCR; TCRdb keeps only in-frame clonotypes and omits some of them. Of about 140,000 clones in the sample, 80% to 90% were seen once. Sequenced: PBMCs. Source of these receptors: a woman between 35 and 50 years old in good health and CMV-seropositive.

The chain couples TRBV29-1 to TRBJ1-5; perhaps TRBD1 as D (6 bases). This CDR3 contains 13 residues. Trimming took 6 bases from V and 3 from J, leaving 12 bases between them. Germline V CDR1 and CDR2: SQVTM, ANQGSEA. This CDR3 reads CSVSRGLNQPQHF. CDR3 bases: TGCAGCGTATCCAGGGGCCTCAATCAGCCCCAGCATTTT. The complete variable domain, with remaining parts taken from reference TRBV29-1 and TRBJ1-5, reads SAVISQKPSRDICQRGTSLTIQCQVDSQVTMMFWYRQQPGQSLTLIATANQGSEATYESGFVIDKFPISRPNLTFSTLTVSNMSPEDSSIYLCSVSRGLNQPQHFGDGTRLSIL.

The genes are TRBV6-5 and TRBJ1-5, with 7 bases matching TRBD1. Germline values: CDR1 MNHEY, CDR2 SVGAGI. This CDR3 has 14 residues. Trimming removed 4 bases from V and 7 bases from J; junction bases left unmatched: 7. DNA of the CDR3: TGTGCCAGCAGTTTAAACAGGGGCCCCCAGCCCCAGCATTTT. Protein product: CASSLNRGPQPQHF.